Listed here are 20 T cell receptor beta chains from one sample, sequenced in a study of beta chain features in type 1 diabetes. Every bit of the isolated RNA underwent reverse transcription, so sequencing read expressed TCRB transcripts. Using immunoSEQ multiplex PCR, the repertoire was profiled, and TCRdb retains in-frame clones only, with some absent. The sample consists of around 170,000 clones, 7.5% to 10% of them appearing once. The source material was central memory CD4+ T cells from blood. The receptors derive from a woman under 30 in good health.

This clone appeared a few times. V is TRBV27 and J is TRBJ1-1, with a weak D call TRBD1 (5 bases). Germline values: CDR1 MNHEY, CDR2 SMNVEV (reference sequence). The germline V and J ends were trimmed by 2 bases and 6 bases, with 10 bases remaining between them. The CDR3 is made up of 13 amino acids. The chain's CDR3 is CASSLTGTAEAFF. Here the CDR3 DNA reads TGTGCCAGCAGTTTAACAGGTACGGCTGAAGCTTTCTTT.

This clone was observed at least ten times. In DNA form, the CDR3 reads TGCGCCACCGTGGATACGCAGTATTTT. Its translation: CATVDTQYF. This chain uses TRBV5-1 with TRBJ2-3, with no clear D. The germline V gene has CDR1 SGHRS and CDR2 YFSETQ. Trimming removed 9 bases at V and 6 bases at J, with 5 bases between. CDR3 length: 9 amino acids.

As DNA, the CDR3 is TGTGCCAGCAGCCCCTGGCCGCGGCGAGAGATGGGTGGCACAGATACGCAGTATTTT. Translating it yields CASSPWPRREMGGTDTQYF. This rearrangement joins TRBV21-1 to TRBJ2-3; the table calls TRBD2, which could not be checked here. TRBV21-1 is a recognized pseudogene. The CDR3 totals 19 residues.

The CDR3 region is CASSHWTSGRSDTQYF. The CDR3 DNA sequence: TGTGCCAGCAGCCACTGGACTAGCGGACGATCAGATACGCAGTATTTT. The chain joins TRBV14 to TRBJ2-3; the match to TRBD2 covers 10 bases. Germline CDR1 reads SGHDN; CDR2 reads FVKESK. V trimming: 3 bases; J trimming: 4 bases; junction bases outside the gene matches: 7. The CDR3 extends over 16 amino acids.

CDR3 DNA: TGTGCCAGCATCGCAAACCGGGGGGCGGGAGATACGCAGTATTTT. Its protein product is CASIANRGAGDTQYF. The chain is built from TRBV7-9 and TRBJ2-3, with D tentatively TRBD2 (7 bases). The V gene lost 7 bases and the J gene lost 5 bases, with 19 bases spanning the gap. CDR1 and CDR2 from the germline V gene are SEHNR and FQNEAQ (reference sequence). The CDR3 is made up of 15 amino acids. Full variable domain (outside the CDR3, taken from reference TRBV7-9 and TRBJ2-3): DTGVSQNPRHKITKRGQNVTFRCDPISEHNRLYWYRQTLGQGPEFLTYFQNEAQLEKSRLLSDRFSAERPKGSFSTLEIQRTEQGDSAMYLCASIANRGAGDTQYFGPGTRLTVL.

This clone has only a few counts. The chain couples TRBV2 to TRBJ2-3; no definite D call. V lost 1 base and J 4 bases, leaving 12 bases between the germline ends. Germline V gene sequence: CDR1 SNHLY, CDR2 FYNNEI. This CDR3 spans 15 amino acids. CDR3 DNA sequence: TGTGCCAGCAGTGAAGGTCTAGGAGAGGCAGATACGCAGTATTTT. Protein sequence: CASSEGLGEADTQYF.

This clone was seen only a few times. The sample holds other DNA sequences that translate to the same CDR3. The chain uses TRBV2 and TRBJ1-2; 8 bases line up with TRBD1. This CDR3 has 13 amino acids. In germline, CDR1 is SNHLY, CDR2 FYNNEI. After removal of 3 bases from V and 3 bases from J, the junction contained 0 bases not matched to a gene. CDR3 amino acids: CASSEDRDYGYTF. The CDR3 region has the DNA TGTGCCAGCAGTGAGGACAGGGACTATGGCTACACCTTC.

V and J are TRBV18 and TRBJ2-3, with D possibly TRBD2 on 6 matching bases. The V gene's germline CDR1 is KGHSH and CDR2 LQKENI. V was shortened by 0 bases and J by 6 bases, with 16 bases between the two germline ends. The CDR3 loop spans 16 amino acids. The CDR3 is CASSPPQRGAGDTQYF. The CDR3 DNA follows: TGTGCCAGCTCACCACCCCAGCGCGGGGCCGGGGATACGCAGTATTTT.

This clone was observed a few times. CDR3 amino acids: CSVASGVDQPQHF. The CDR3 nucleotides are TGCAGCGTTGCGAGCGGTGTCGATCAGCCCCAGCATTTT. This chain uses TRBV29-1 with TRBJ1-5; D is undetermined. This CDR3 comprises 13 residues. Per germline, CDR1 SQVTM and CDR2 ANQGSEA. V dropped 4 bases and J dropped 5 bases, with 12 bases sitting between them.

This clone was observed a few times. The J gene is TRBJ1-2, the V gene TRBV7-2; 7 nucleotides line up with TRBD1. Trimming took 5 bases from V and 7 from J; bases not matched to a gene: 10. The CDR3 spans 14 residues. CDR1 is SGHTA and CDR2 is FQGNSA in the germline V gene. The CDR3 coding sequence is TGTGCCAGCAGCCCAGGACAGGTGCGTGGTGGCTACACCTTC. It is translated as CASSPGQVRGGYTF.

This clone was picked up a small number of times. Other DNA variants within this sample encode the same CDR3. The chain recombines TRBV18 with TRBJ2-5, with TRBD1 identical over 7 bases. V gave up 6 bases and J gave up 5 bases; unmatched junction bases: 6. CDR3 length: 13 amino acids. Germline CDR1 and CDR2: KGHSH and LQKENI. The CDR3 DNA reads TGTGCCAGCTCTCCGGGGACAGAGGAGACCCAGTACTTC. Protein: CASSPGTEETQYF.

The chain couples TRBV5-1 to TRBJ1-3, with 8 bases lining up with TRBD1. With V trimmed by 6 bases and J by 3 bases, 5 bases remained unmatched. CDR1 is SGHRS and CDR2 is YFSETQ in the germline V gene. The CDR3 totals 14 residues. Written as DNA, the CDR3 is TGCGCCAGCAACCCGACAGGGGATGGAAACACCATATATTTT. Protein sequence: CASNPTGDGNTIYF. Variable domain in full (rest from reference TRBV5-1 and TRBJ1-3): KAGVTQTPRYLIKTRGQQVTLSCSPISGHRSVSWYQQTPGQGLQFLFEYFSETQRNKGNFPGRFSGRQFSNSRSEMNVSTLELGDSALYLCASNPTGDGNTIYFGEGSWLTVV.

For this clone: The same CDR3 is also encoded by other DNA sequences in this sample. The rearrangement joins TRBV6-5 to TRBJ1-2, with D tentatively TRBD1 (5 bases). This CDR3 comprises 11 residues. Germline V lookup: CDR1 MNHEY, CDR2 SVGAGI. V lost 4 bases and J lost 6, with 6 bases in between. The CDR3 nucleotides read TGTGCCAGCAGTTGGGGGGATGGCTACACCTTC. Amino acids: CASSWGDGYTF.

This clone was observed a handful of times. This chain uses TRBV7-9 with TRBJ1-5; the match to TRBD1 covers 10 bases. The junction had 11 bases not matched to a gene; V was cut back by 5 bases and J by 10 bases. In germline, CDR1 is SEHNR, CDR2 FQNEAQ (reference sequence). This CDR3 comprises 15 residues. CDR3 residues: CASSGAGTGDIPQHF. The CDR3 region has the DNA TGTGCCAGCAGCGGAGCCGGGACAGGGGACATACCCCAGCATTTT.

This clone came up a few times. The chain links TRBV2 to TRBJ2-2; TRBD2 agrees at 7 bases. The germline gives CDR1 SNHLY, CDR2 FYNNEI. The V segment lost 7 bases and the J segment 5 bases; nucleotides outside the gene matches: 4. This CDR3 is 13 amino acids long. CDR3 in DNA: TGTGCCAGCACGGCGGGGGAAACCGGGGAGCTGTTTTTT. Its protein is CASTAGETGELFF.

This clone has just a few counts. The chain couples TRBV7-3 to TRBJ2-2; D call uncertain. The CDR3 length is 15 residues. Trimming took off 4 bases at V and 4 bases at J, with 13 bases between the two ends. The germline V gene has CDR1 SGHTA and CDR2 FQGTGA. CDR3 nucleotide sequence: TGTGCCAGCAGCTCCTCGCGGCGAGGCACCGGGGAGCTGTTTTTT. It codes for CASSSSRRGTGELFF.

This clone turned up a few times. The chain uses TRBV30 and TRBJ1-5, with D possibly being TRBD1 (5 bases). The CDR3 is 13 residues long. The V and J ends lost 2 bases and 4 bases respectively, with 9 bases between them. Germline V gene sequence: CDR1 GTSNPN, CDR2 SVGIG (reference sequence). CDR3 residues: CAWSRQGNQPQHF. CDR3 in DNA: TGTGCCTGGAGTAGGCAGGGAAATCAGCCCCAGCATTTT.

The rearrangement uses TRBV9 and TRBJ2-1; 11 bases fit TRBD2. Germline V CDR1 and CDR2: SGDLS, YYNGEE. The J segment lost 10 bases and the V segment lost 0 bases, leaving 6 bases of the junction unmatched. This CDR3 comprises 15 residues. CDR3 protein: CASSVVAGGPREQFF. The CDR3 DNA is TGTGCCAGCAGCGTAGTAGCGGGAGGGCCAAGGGAGCAGTTCTTC.

Only a few counts were recorded for this clone. The chain has TRBV7-2 and TRBJ2-1, with TRBD2 identical over 9 bases. V was pared by 2 bases and J by 10 bases, with 9 bases of the junction left unmatched. The germline V gene has CDR1 SGHTA and CDR2 FQGNSA. This CDR3 has 15 residues. The CDR3 coding sequence is TGTGCCAGCAGCTTAAGCGGGGGGCCAACCAGGGAGCAGTTCTTC. It specifies CASSLSGGPTREQFF.

This clone was seen a handful of times. The rearrangement joins TRBV5-1 to TRBJ1-1; 9 bases match TRBD1. The CDR3 sequence is 15 residues long. Germline CDR1 is SGHRS and CDR2 is YFSETQ. Germline trimming cut 4 bases from V and 1 base from J; bases unmatched to any gene: 5. CDR3 in amino acids: CASSKGQGSNTEAFF. Here the CDR3 DNA reads TGCGCCAGCAGCAAAGGACAGGGGTCGAACACTGAAGCTTTCTTT.